These T cell receptor beta chains were read from a single sample in a study of blood T cells in healthy people across ages. TCRdb fed the 5' RACE reads into MiXCR, producing one record per CDR3 protein. This table holds some 1.6 million distinct CDR3 sequences, 34% found once. Material for sequencing was blood. These receptors were collected from a woman aged 25-40 years in good health. The CDR3 runs from the conserved cysteine through the conserved F or W. A D gene is named only where the DNA matches it firmly. The size field is filled for only some rows; it gives once, few, many or a size class.

V: TRBV12-3/TRBV12-4; size: few; J: TRBJ1-5; D: -; CDR3: CASSLGYHQPQHF; DNA: TGTGCCAGCAGTTTAGGGTATCATCAGCCCCAGCATTTT
V: TRBV29-1; size: many; J: TRBJ2-5; D: -; CDR3: CSVEGTYQETQYF; DNA: TGCAGCGTTGAGGGCACCTACCAAGAGACCCAGTACTTC
V: TRBV7-8; size: -; J: TRBJ2-7; D: TRBD2; CDR3: CASSYGLAGTVYEQYF; DNA: TGTGCCAGCAGCTATGGACTAGCGGGGACCGTCTACGAGCAGTACTTC
V: TRBV18; size: -; J: TRBJ2-1; D: TRBD2; CDR3: CASSLSGSPYNELIQEQFF; DNA: TGTGCCAGCTCACTTAGCGGGAGTCCTTACAATGAGCTTATCCAAGAGCAGTTCTTC
V: TRBV3-1; size: few; J: TRBJ2-1; D: TRBD2; CDR3: CASSQSTSRIEQFF; DNA: TGTGCCAGCAGCCAATCGACTAGCCGGATTGAGCAGTTCTTC
V: TRBV14; size: few; J: TRBJ2-3; D: -; CDR3: CASATGLTDTQYF; DNA: TGTGCCAGCGCTACAGGGTTGACAGATACGCAGTATTTT
V: TRBV2; size: -; J: TRBJ2-1; D: -; CDR3: CVGSYFTGTYNEQFF; DNA: TGTGTCGGCAGTTATTTTACAGGAACGTACAATGAGCAGTTCTTC
V: TRBV20-1; size: -; J: TRBJ2-5; D: TRBD1; CDR3: CSARDRQGQETQYF; DNA: TGCAGTGCTAGGGACCGACAGGGGCAGGAGACCCAGTACTTC
V: TRBV7-6; size: few; J: TRBJ2-3; D: TRBD2; CDR3: CASSTETSGRAGSTDTQYF; DNA: TGTGCCAGCAGCACCGAGACTAGCGGGAGGGCCGGGAGCACAGATACGCAGTATTTT
V: TRBV21-1; size: -; J: TRBJ1-6; D: -; CDR3: CASSKGQGNNSPLHF; DNA: TGTGCCAGCAGCAAGGGGCAGGGGAATAATTCACCCCTCCACTTT
V: TRBV4-1; size: few; J: TRBJ1-1; D: -; CDR3: CASSQERWTVNTEAFF; DNA: TGCGCCAGCAGCCAAGAGAGATGGACGGTAAACACTGAAGCTTTCTTT
V: TRBV20-1; size: -; J: TRBJ1-6; D: TRBD1; CDR3: CSARKGAGDGDSPLHF; DNA: TGCAGTGCTAGAAAGGGGGCCGGGGATGGGGATTCACCCCTCCACTTT
V: TRBV27; size: -; J: TRBJ2-3; D: -; CDR3: CASSSKQVTGVPPDTQYF; DNA: TGTGCCAGCAGTTCTAAACAGGTTACGGGAGTACCACCAGATACGCAGTATTTT
V: TRBV7-8; size: -; J: TRBJ2-5; D: -; CDR3: CASSPRVGFQETQYF; DNA: TGTGCCAGCAGCCCCCGCGTAGGGTTCCAAGAGACCCAGTACTTC
V: TRBV20-1; size: -; J: TRBJ2-2; D: -; CDR3: CSASIGVSRAGELFF; DNA: TGCAGTGCCTCCATCGGGGTGAGCCGCGCCGGGGAGCTGTTTTTT
V: TRBV5-1; size: -; J: TRBJ2-1; D: TRBD2; CDR3: CASSSASGTYNERFF; DNA: TGCGCCAGCAGCTCAGCTAGCGGGACGTACAATGAGCGGTTCTTC
V: TRBV4-1; size: many; J: TRBJ2-7; D: TRBD2; CDR3: CASSQAGGRSYEQYF; DNA: TGTGCCAGCAGCCAAGCGGGGGGCCGCTCCTACGAGCAGTACTTC
V: TRBV15; size: few; J: TRBJ1-2; D: -; CDR3: CATSHRGVGYGYTF; DNA: TGTGCCACCAGCCATCGGGGGGTAGGCTATGGCTACACCTTC
V: TRBV7-9; size: few; J: TRBJ2-1; D: -; CDR3: CASSLEGARRDEQFF; DNA: TGTGCCAGCAGCTTAGAAGGGGCTAGAAGGGATGAGCAGTTCTTC
V: TRBV7-9; size: -; J: TRBJ2-2; D: -; CDR3: CASSFGQGELFF; DNA: TGTGCCAGCAGCTTTGGTCAAGGGGAGCTGTTTTTT
V: TRBV14; size: -; J: TRBJ2-3; D: -; CDR3: CASSQALSEPPSTDTQYF; DNA: TGTGCCAGCAGCCAAGCCCTTTCGGAACCCCCTAGCACAGATACGCAGTATTTT
V: TRBV2; size: -; J: TRBJ2-3; D: -; CDR3: CASSGIGPGATDTQYF; DNA: TGTGCCAGCAGTGGAATCGGGCCGGGAGCCACAGATACGCAGTATTTT